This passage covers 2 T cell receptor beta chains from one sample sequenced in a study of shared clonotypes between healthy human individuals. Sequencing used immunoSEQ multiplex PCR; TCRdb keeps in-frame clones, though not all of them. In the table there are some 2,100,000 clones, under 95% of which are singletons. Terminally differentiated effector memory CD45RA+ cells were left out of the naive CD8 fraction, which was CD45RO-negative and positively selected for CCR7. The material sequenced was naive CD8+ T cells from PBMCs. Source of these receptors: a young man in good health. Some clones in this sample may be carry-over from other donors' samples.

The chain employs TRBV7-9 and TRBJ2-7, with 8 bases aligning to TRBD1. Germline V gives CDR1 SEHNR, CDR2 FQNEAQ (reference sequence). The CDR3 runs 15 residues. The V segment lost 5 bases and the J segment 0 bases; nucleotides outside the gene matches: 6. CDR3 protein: CASSPTGVSSYEQYF. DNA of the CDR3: TGTGCCAGCAGCCCGACAGGGGTCAGCTCCTACGAGCAGTACTTC.

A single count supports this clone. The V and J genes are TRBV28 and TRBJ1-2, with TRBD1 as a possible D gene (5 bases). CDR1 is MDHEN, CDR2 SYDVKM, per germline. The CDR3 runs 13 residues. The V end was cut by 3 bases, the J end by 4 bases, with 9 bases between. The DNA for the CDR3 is TGTGCCAGCAGTTTCCCAGGGCCCTATGGCTACACCTTC. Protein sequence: CASSFPGPYGYTF.